The rows below give T cell receptor beta chains drawn from one sample of a study of HIV-infected children after antiretroviral therapy interruption. TCRdb independently ran MiXCR on the 3' RACE reads; one entry per CDR3 protein. The sample records some 15,000 distinct CDR3 sequences, around 3.5% being singletons. The input for sequencing was CD45RO+ CD8+ T cells from PBMCs, pooled from several time points, taken from a donor given antiretroviral therapy, either interrupted or continuous. These receptors were collected from a pool of human donors with HIV. CDR3s include the opening cysteine and the closing phenylalanine or tryptophan. D genes are given only for firm matches. A row's size may be missing; if present it is once, few, many or a size class.

V gene	CDR3 length	D gene	clone size	J gene	CDR3 DNA	CDR3 protein
TRBV7-9	12	NA	large	TRBJ2-1	TGTGCCAGCAGCTTCCAATCGGATGAGCAGTTCTTC	CASSFQSDEQFF
TRBV7-8	14	NA	NA	TRBJ2-7	TGTGCCAGCAGCCGAGTTGATAGCTCCTACGAGCAGTACTTC	CASSRVDSSYEQYF
TRBV4-1	15	TRBD1	many	TRBJ2-7	TGCGCCAGCATCACCCACCAAGACAGGGGGAGCGAGCAGTACTTC	CASITHQDRGSEQYF
TRBV12-2	16	NA	NA	TRBJ2-4	TGTGCAAGTCGCTTAGTTCAGGGTTGGGGCGAAAACATTCAGTACTTC	CASRLVQGWGENIQYF
TRBV12-3/TRBV12-4	14	TRBD1	many	TRBJ2-4	TGTGCCAGCAACTCTGACAGGGCCGGAAACATTCAGTACTTC	CASNSDRAGNIQYF
TRBV15	18	TRBD2	many	TRBJ2-1	TGTGCCACCAGCAGAGATACAACTAGCGGGGTTCTTTACAATGAGCAGTTCTTC	CATSRDTTSGVLYNEQFF
TRBV29-1	15	TRBD2	many	TRBJ2-1	TGCAGCATCCCTAGCGGGGGCGGGGAGGTAGATGAGCAGTTCTTC	CSIPSGGGEVDEQFF
TRBV4-1	14	TRBD1	many	TRBJ1-6	TGCGCCAGCAGCCCACAGGGGGCGAATTCACCCCTCCACTTT	CASSPQGANSPLHF
TRBV4-3	16	NA	NA	TRBJ1-3	TGCGCCAGCAGCCAAGGATCTGGGGGTCTGGGGGACACCATATATTTT	CASSQGSGGLGDTIYF
TRBV5-1	14	TRBD1	many	TRBJ1-4	TGCGCCAGCAGCTCCGGGACAGGGAATGAAAAACTGTTTTTT	CASSSGTGNEKLFF
TRBV20-1	15	TRBD1	many	TRBJ1-1	TGCAGTGCTAGAGATGAGGCAGGGGGGGACACTGAAGCTTTCTTT	CSARDEAGGDTEAFF
TRBV27	15	NA	many	TRBJ2-3	TGTGCCAGCAGCCTAGACAACTGGAGCACAGATACGCAGTATTTT	CASSLDNWSTDTQYF
TRBV5-1	16	TRBD1	many	TRBJ2-5	TGCGCCAGCAGCGAGGCCGGGACAGCCTTAAGGGAGACCCAGTACTTC	CASSEAGTALRETQYF
TRBV27	17	TRBD1	many	TRBJ1-2	TGTGCCAGCAGTTTAGACTCGCGACAGGGAGGACCCTATGGCTACACCTTC	CASSLDSRQGGPYGYTF
TRBV10-2	13	NA	many	TRBJ2-3	TGCGCTAGCAGCGATAGATACACAGATACGCAGTATTTT	CASSDRYTDTQYF
TRBV20-1	14	NA	medium-sized	TRBJ2-1	TGCAGTGCTAGTTCCGGTTCCTCCTACAATGAGCAGTTCTTC	CSASSGSSYNEQFF
TRBV7-9	12	NA	many	TRBJ1-2	TGTGCCAGCAGCACAGGGTCTCATGGCTACACCTTC	CASSTGSHGYTF
TRBV28	15	NA	NA	TRBJ2-7	TGTGCCAGCGAGAACTCGGGACACGGATACTACGAGCAGTACTTC	CASENSGHGYYEQYF
TRBV4-1	19	NA	NA	TRBJ1-5	TGCGCCAGCAGCCAAGCGACAGATATCTTGACCTTAATAGGGCAGCCCCAGCATTTT	CASSQATDILTLIGQPQHF
TRBV7-3	19	TRBD2	NA	TRBJ2-7	TGTGCCAGCAGCTTAACTGCGGGGGGGAGTAAACGTCCCCCCTACGAGCAGTACTTC	CASSLTAGGSKRPPYEQYF
TRBV5-1	13	NA	many	TRBJ2-3	TGCGCCAGCAGCTTTTACGTCGGGGATACGCAGTATTTT	CASSFYVGDTQYF
TRBV30	17	TRBD2	many	TRBJ2-5	TGTGCCTGGAGTGAGGGACTAGCGGGGGGGCCTGGGGAGACCCAGTACTTC	CAWSEGLAGGPGETQYF
TRBV1	15	NA	many	TRBJ2-7	TGCACCAGCAGCCAAGATCGCCAGGGATCCTACGAGCAGTACTTC	CTSSQDRQGSYEQYF
TRBV10-1	13	NA	NA	TRBJ2-5	TGCGCCAGCAGTGAGCAGGGGACGGAGACCCAGTACTTC	CASSEQGTETQYF
TRBV4-1	14	TRBD2	many	TRBJ2-7	TGCGCCAGCAGCCAAGGTCCTCGGGGGGACGAGCAGTACTTC	CASSQGPRGDEQYF
TRBV13	12	NA	many	TRBJ2-3	TGTGCCAGCAGCTCCTTCACAGATACGCAGTATTTT	CASSSFTDTQYF
TRBV5-6	13	NA	NA	TRBJ1-1	TGTGCCAGCAGCTCCGGGGAGACACTGATAGCTTTCTTT	CASSSGETLIAFF
TRBV18	11	NA	many	TRBJ2-2	TGTGCCAGCTCACCTACCGGGGAGCTGTTTTTT	CASSPTGELFF
TRBV12-3/TRBV12-4	18	TRBD2	many	TRBJ2-2	TGTGCCAGCACCCCAAGGCTAGCGGGGGCTAAGAACACCGGGGAGCTGTTTTTT	CASTPRLAGAKNTGELFF
TRBV5-1	15	NA	few	TRBJ2-1	TGCGCCAGCAGCTTGGCGTGGGAAAATGGGAATGAGCAGTTCTTC	CASSLAWENGNEQFF
TRBV20-1	17	TRBD2	many	TRBJ2-5	TGCAGTGGCCATGGGGGACTAGCGGGGGGTCCACAAGAGACCCAGTACTTC	CSGHGGLAGGPQETQYF
TRBV2	19	NA	many	TRBJ1-1	TGTGCCAGCAGTGATAGAGTGACAGGCTTTGGTTCGGGCGACACTGAAGCTTTCTTT	CASSDRVTGFGSGDTEAFF
TRBV5-4	13	NA	few	TRBJ2-7	TGTGCCAGCAGCTTGGGAACATACTACGAGCAGTACTTC	CASSLGTYYEQYF
TRBV4-1	14	NA	many	TRBJ1-5	TGCGCCAGCAGCCAAGATGCAGGGCATCAGCCCCAGCATTTT	CASSQDAGHQPQHF
TRBV28	19	TRBD1	medium-sized	TRBJ2-6	TGTGCCAGCACCAGCCCAGGGGGCTTGCTAAGATCTGGGGCCAACGTCCTGACTTTC	CASTSPGGLLRSGANVLTF
TRBV5-1	16	NA	many	TRBJ1-3	TGCGCCAGCAGCCCGACAACAGGGCTTACAGGAAACACCATATATTTT	CASSPTTGLTGNTIYF
TRBV29-1	13	NA	few	TRBJ2-7	TGCAGCGCTTCCGGGACACTCTCCTACGAGCAGTACTTC	CSASGTLSYEQYF
TRBV7-9	16	NA	many	TRBJ2-2	TGTGCCAGCAGCCTCCCCCGACAGGCGAACACCGGGGAGCTGTTTTTT	CASSLPRQANTGELFF
TRBV20-1	11	NA	many	TRBJ1-2	TGCACCGGACGAGGGGACTATGGCTACACCTTC	CTGRGDYGYTF
TRBV14	18	NA	many	TRBJ2-7	TGTGCCAGAGCTGGGTCCTTCGAAGGGGCGGAAACCCCCTACGAGCAGTACTTC	CARAGSFEGAETPYEQYF
TRBV10-3	15	TRBD2	few	TRBJ2-1	TGTGCCATCAGTGAACTAGCGGGGGGGCGAAGTGAGCAGTTCTTC	CAISELAGGRSEQFF
TRBV20-1	14	NA	many	TRBJ2-1	TGCAGTGCTAGAAGTCCGGATGGATTGGGTGAGCAGTTCTTC	CSARSPDGLGEQFF
TRBV7-8	15	NA	many	TRBJ1-2	TGTGCCAGCAGCTTAGAAGCAGGAGACCTCTATGGCTACACCTTC	CASSLEAGDLYGYTF
TRBV4-1	17	NA	many	TRBJ2-7	TGCGCCAGCAGCCAATTCCTCCAGGGGCCGAGCTCCTACGAGCAGTACTTC	CASSQFLQGPSSYEQYF
TRBV4-2	16	NA	many	TRBJ2-3	TGTGCCAGCAGCCAATCGCCGGGACTTAGCACAGATACGCAGTATTTT	CASSQSPGLSTDTQYF
TRBV28	13	NA	many	TRBJ2-2	TGTGCCAGCAGCCTTAATCCCCTGGAGGAGCTGTTTTTT	CASSLNPLEELFF
TRBV4-2	14	NA	many	TRBJ1-2	TGTGCCAGCAGCCAAGCGGGGTTTAACTATGGCTACACCTTC	CASSQAGFNYGYTF
TRBV6-6	15	TRBD2	many	TRBJ2-1	TGTGCCAGCAGTCCCAGCGGGGGGGCCTACAATGAGCAGTTCTTC	CASSPSGGAYNEQFF
TRBV6-6	12	NA	many	TRBJ2-7	TGTGCCAGCAGTTACCCTTCCTTCGAGCAGTACTTC	CASSYPSFEQYF
TRBV6-6	13	NA	many	TRBJ1-2	TGTGCCAGCAGTTACTACGGGAACTATGGCTACACCTTC	CASSYYGNYGYTF
TRBV19	15	NA	large	TRBJ2-7	TGTGCCAGTAGTTCCACGGGACACACAATCTACGAGCAGTACTTC	CASSSTGHTIYEQYF